This TCR beta chain was identified during a study of blood T cell repertoires in COVID-19. Study details: Sites in the United States, Italy and Spain provided acute and convalescent COVID-19 samples.

CDR1 is LNHDA, CDR2 SQIVND, per germline (reference sequence). The germline V and J ends were trimmed by 5 bases and 2 bases, with 11 bases remaining between them. The CDR3 loop spans 14 amino acids. The repertoire was sequenced with immunoSEQ multiplex PCR; TCRdb's copy has only in-frame clones and lacks some. The table includes about 120,000 clones, 70% to 90% detected once. The sequence came from a man aged 40-55 years with acute or convalescent COVID-19. Sequenced sample: peripheral blood. This sequence joins TRBV19 and TRBJ2-3; D gene ambiguous. The DNA for the CDR3 is TGTGCCAGTAGTTTGAGTCCCATCACAGATACGCAGTATTTT. Translated: CASSLSPITDTQYF.